This T cell receptor (beta chain) is from a study of blood T cell repertoires in COVID-19. For the study at large: The United States, Italy and Spain were the sources of the acute and convalescent COVID-19 samples. The analysed material was cDNA or gDNA that came from T cells, B-cell-depleted T cells, or PBMCs.

Germline V lookup: CDR1 MDHEN, CDR2 SYDVKM. V gave up 3 bases and J gave up 4 bases, with 15 bases separating them. The CDR3 runs 16 residues. The repertoire was sequenced with immunoSEQ multiplex PCR; TCRdb's copy has only in-frame clones and lacks some. The sample lists approximately 170,000 clones, about 80% seen once, with about 2% in the top ten. The chain uses TRBV28 and TRBJ1-4; TRBD1 is a possible D gene (5 bases). Sequencing was performed on peripheral blood. This sequence was found in a woman at least 80 years old with acute or convalescent COVID-19. The CDR3 sequence: CASSFSTTDNNEKLFF. In DNA form, the CDR3 reads TGTGCCAGCAGTTTTTCCACGACAGACAATAATGAAAAACTGTTTTTT.